This record looks at one TCR beta chain sequence and its context. Per the original methods: Cell counts per sample came from amplifying reference gene primers. This table comes from immunoSEQ multiplex PCR, and its TCRdb copy is limited to in-frame clones, with some not included. Clone size and the V and J calls come from that table; the DNA yielded D and trimming. The sample contains about 230,000 clones, roughly 85% of which appear only once. The data were taken from a study of blood T cell repertoires in COVID-19. The wider study: The origin of the acute and convalescent COVID-19 samples was the United States, Italy and Spain. T cells, B-cell-depleted T cells, or PBMCs provided the cDNA or gDNA that served as material.

Sequences were obtained from peripheral blood. The TCR originated in a woman aged 70-85 years with active or convalescent COVID-19.

In nucleotides, the CDR3 is TGTGCCAGCACAGGGGGCCTTAACACCGGGGAGCTGTTTTTT. Its translation: CASTGGLNTGELFF. The chain recombines TRBV19 with TRBJ2-2; TRBD1 agrees at 9 bases. V lost 9 bases and J lost 2; bases outside the gene matches: 4. The length of the CDR3 is 14 residues. The germline gives CDR1 LNHDA, CDR2 SQIVND (reference sequence).